One sample yielded the 3 T cell receptor beta chains listed below, sequenced in a study of shared T cell receptors in the human thymus. Using immunoSEQ multiplex PCR, the repertoire was profiled, and TCRdb retains in-frame clones only, with some absent. Of hundreds of thousands of clones detected, over 75% appear once; the ten largest clones hold over 0.008%. These data also formed part of another study, on human thymus T cells.

The specimen was thymocytes. The receptors were gathered from a boy in the first two years of life with a congenital heart defect.

Only a few counts were recorded for this clone. The rearrangement links TRBV20-1 to TRBJ2-7; D might be TRBD2 (6 bases). The germline CDR1 and CDR2 sequences are DFQATT and SNEGSKA (reference sequence). This CDR3 has 11 amino acids. V lost 5 bases to trimming and J lost 2 bases, with 7 bases between them. The CDR3 nucleotides are TGCAGTGCTTGGGAGGCCTACGAGCAGTACTTC. It specifies CSAWEAYEQYF.

The rearrangement joins TRBV7-9 to TRBJ1-1; D unclear. The ends were cut back, 3 bases at V and 0 bases at J, with 20 bases in the middle. Germline lookup yields CDR1 SEHNR and CDR2 FQNEAQ (reference sequence). CDR3 length equals 18 residues. Written as DNA, the CDR3 is TGTGCCAGCAGCTTTAATGGGAGGAGCCCCCCTCTGAACACTGAAGCTTTCTTT. Protein sequence: CASSFNGRSPPLNTEAFF.

Here the CDR3 DNA reads TGTGCCTGGACCCCCCCTGGCGGGAGGGCCCCAGAGAAGGCAGATACGCAGTATTTT. This translates into CAWTPPGGRAPEKADTQYF. The rearrangement uses TRBV30 and TRBJ2-3; 9 bases are shared with TRBD2. Trimming removed 4 bases from V and 4 bases from J; junction bases left unmatched: 21. This CDR3 spans 19 amino acids. From germline, CDR1 is GTSNPN and CDR2 SVGIG (reference sequence).